This T cell receptor beta chain was captured by sequencing in a study of PD-L1 blockade in urothelial cancer. Study-level information: Blood analysis was done at 3 weeks (second dose) and 6 weeks after treatment began. Median T cell yield from blood was around 140,000.

Method: immunoSEQ multiplex PCR; TCRdb's copy keeps in-frame clones and lacks some. The table includes around 66,000 clones, 88% detected once. Trimming took off 5 bases at V and 11 bases at J, with 16 bases between the two ends. This CDR3 is built from 13 residues. Germline-derived CDR1 and CDR2 are LNHNV and YYDKDF (reference sequence). As for time point: peripheral blood 6 weeks after treatment start. Pretreatment and on-treatment blood mononuclear cell samples were taken, totaling between 1 and 8 time points per patient. The chain uses TRBV15 and TRBJ1-5; a possible D gene is TRBD1 (5 bases). The sample was PBMCs, taken around atezolizumab (anti-PD-L1) treatment. The sequence derives from a man aged 55 to 70 with urothelial cancer. This chain's CDR3 is CATSGDSRGAQHF. The DNA of the CDR3 is TGTGCCACCAGCGGGGACTCCCGAGGGGCCCAGCATTTT.